This is a list of T cell receptor beta chains from one sample in a study of Tregs in tolerant kidney transplant recipients. This table comes from immunoSEQ multiplex PCR, and its TCRdb copy is limited to in-frame clones, with some not included. The sample consists of about 15,000 clones, about four fifths of them appearing once. This material consisted of Tregs from blood, taken before the transplant. The receptor source for this set is a human donor who received a combined kidney and bone marrow transplant. The CDR3 runs from the conserved cysteine through the conserved F or W. A D gene is named only where the DNA matches it firmly. Part of the rows lack a size; the others show once, few, many or a class for expanded clones.

J gene: TRBJ1-3; D gene: -; V gene: TRBV5-6; clone size: -; CDR3 protein: CASSYVDRGNTIYF; CDR3 DNA: TGTGCCAGCAGCTATGTCGACAGGGGAAACACCATATATTTT
J gene: TRBJ2-7; D gene: -; V gene: TRBV28; clone size: -; CDR3 protein: CASSLYSGGNEQYF; CDR3 DNA: TGTGCCAGCAGTTTATATTCTGGGGGGAACGAGCAGTACTTC
J gene: TRBJ1-1; D gene: TRBD1; V gene: TRBV29-1; clone size: -; CDR3 protein: CSVDRQGGTEAFF; CDR3 DNA: TGCAGCGTGGATCGACAGGGAGGTACTGAAGCTTTCTTT
J gene: TRBJ2-7; D gene: -; V gene: TRBV6-6; clone size: -; CDR3 protein: CASSWGPRVGQYF; CDR3 DNA: TGTGCCAGCAGTTGGGGCCCCCGTGTTGGGCAGTACTTC
J gene: TRBJ1-5; D gene: -; V gene: TRBV5-4; clone size: few; CDR3 protein: CASSLDRAPNQPQHF; CDR3 DNA: TGTGCCAGCAGCTTGGACAGGGCCCCCAATCAGCCCCAGCATTTT
J gene: TRBJ2-1; D gene: -; V gene: TRBV19; clone size: -; CDR3 protein: CASSIGSGHSKAPFF; CDR3 DNA: TGTGCCAGTAGTATAGGGAGCGGGCATAGCAAGGCTCCGTTCTTC
J gene: TRBJ2-5; D gene: TRBD2; V gene: TRBV19; clone size: -; CDR3 protein: CARHRTSRETQYF; CDR3 DNA: TGTGCCAGACATCGGACTAGCCGAGAGACCCAGTACTTC
J gene: TRBJ1-6; D gene: TRBD1; V gene: TRBV5-5; clone size: -; CDR3 protein: CASSLHSPGQRPSYNSPLHF; CDR3 DNA: TGTGCCAGCAGCTTGCATTCCCCGGGACAGAGGCCCTCCTATAATTCACCCCTCCACTTT
J gene: TRBJ2-5; D gene: TRBD2; V gene: TRBV2; clone size: -; CDR3 protein: CASSDVAGGKETQYF; CDR3 DNA: TGTGCCAGCAGTGATGTAGCGGGGGGAAAAGAGACCCAGTACTTC
J gene: TRBJ2-7; D gene: -; V gene: TRBV19; clone size: -; CDR3 protein: CASSRYRAGYEQYF; CDR3 DNA: TGTGCCAGTAGTAGATACAGGGCGGGCTACGAGCAGTACTTC
J gene: TRBJ2-7; D gene: -; V gene: TRBV10-2; clone size: -; CDR3 protein: CASTPWGDEQYF; CDR3 DNA: TGCGCCAGCACTCCCTGGGGGGACGAGCAGTACTTC
J gene: TRBJ2-7; D gene: TRBD2; V gene: TRBV11-2; clone size: once; CDR3 protein: CASSLDVGTSLSYEQYF; CDR3 DNA: TGTGCCAGCAGCTTAGATGTAGGGACTAGCTTATCCTACGAGCAGTACTTC
J gene: TRBJ1-1; D gene: TRBD1; V gene: TRBV2; clone size: -; CDR3 protein: CASSGYTGQTF; CDR3 DNA: TGTGCCAGCAGTGGATATACGGGACAGACGTTT
J gene: TRBJ2-1; D gene: -; V gene: TRBV9; clone size: -; CDR3 protein: CASSVDSEQFF; CDR3 DNA: TGTGCCAGCAGCGTAGATAGTGAGCAGTTCTTC
J gene: TRBJ2-2; D gene: TRBD1; V gene: TRBV9; clone size: -; CDR3 protein: CASSVYRTGMGGELFF; CDR3 DNA: TGTGCCAGCAGCGTATATAGGACAGGGATGGGCGGGGAGCTGTTTTTT
J gene: TRBJ1-2; D gene: -; V gene: TRBV7-9; clone size: -; CDR3 protein: CASSALGQSIPNYGYTF; CDR3 DNA: TGTGCCAGCAGCGCCCTCGGACAGTCTATTCCTAACTATGGCTACACCTTC
J gene: TRBJ2-7; D gene: TRBD2; V gene: TRBV2; clone size: few; CDR3 protein: CAGGASGAYEQYF; CDR3 DNA: TGTGCCGGCGGGGCTAGCGGGGCCTACGAGCAGTACTTC
J gene: TRBJ1-1; D gene: TRBD1; V gene: TRBV15; clone size: -; CDR3 protein: CATSRGDRGTEAFF; CDR3 DNA: TGTGCCACCAGCAGAGGGGACAGGGGCACTGAAGCTTTCTTT
J gene: TRBJ2-2; D gene: TRBD2; V gene: TRBV7-2; clone size: -; CDR3 protein: CASSLGLAGVIDTGELFF; CDR3 DNA: TGTGCCAGCAGCTTAGGACTAGCGGGAGTTATAGACACCGGGGAGCTGTTTTTT
J gene: TRBJ1-3; D gene: -; V gene: TRBV27; clone size: few; CDR3 protein: CASSRRESGNTIYF; CDR3 DNA: TGTGCCAGCAGTCGCAGGGAATCTGGAAACACCATATATTTT
J gene: TRBJ1-2; D gene: -; V gene: TRBV7-2; clone size: -; CDR3 protein: CASSPGRNYGYTF; CDR3 DNA: TGTGCCAGCAGCCCCGGGAGGAACTATGGCTACACCTTC
J gene: TRBJ1-4; D gene: -; V gene: TRBV7-2; clone size: -; CDR3 protein: CASSPMWGANEKLFF; CDR3 DNA: TGTGCCAGCAGCCCAATGTGGGGGGCTAATGAAAAACTGTTTTTT
J gene: TRBJ2-2; D gene: TRBD2; V gene: TRBV2; clone size: -; CDR3 protein: CASSVGTSGTGELFF; CDR3 DNA: TGTGCCAGCAGTGTTGGGACTAGCGGGACCGGGGAGCTGTTTTTT